This T cell receptor beta chain originates from a study of blood T cell repertoires in COVID-19. In the study overall: The analysed material was cDNA or gDNA that came from T cells, B-cell-depleted T cells, or PBMCs.

TCRdb's table, derived via immunoSEQ multiplex PCR, lists solely in-frame clones and lacks some. The repertoire includes 200,000 to 250,000 clones, over 75% of them detected once, and about 8.2% sits in the top ten. This CDR3 is built from 15 residues. V lost 1 base, J lost 3 bases, and 10 bases lay in between. Germline-derived CDR1 and CDR2 are SGHNT and YENEEA. The study drew participants aged about 18 to 95 years from 20 to 30 US areas. Donors were grouped by their self-reported clinical history. The chain links TRBV11-3 to TRBJ1-5; possible D gene TRBD1, 6 bases. The specimen sequenced was PBMCs or T cells enriched from blood (not recorded which). The clonotype originates from a woman in her 50s with acute COVID-19. CDR3 protein: CASSLGTDHNQPQHF. The CDR3 DNA is TGTGCCAGCAGCTTAGGGACAGACCACAATCAGCCCCAGCATTTT.